The 32 T cell receptor beta chains below come from one sample, sequenced in a study of early stage breast cancer tumors. The table came from immunoSEQ multiplex PCR; TCRdb's copy has only in-frame clones and leaves some out. The table shows around 60,000 clones, with over 60% occurring only once. Sequencing used blood. The receptor source for this set is a person aged 30-39 years with breast cancer.

The chain is built from TRBV1 and TRBJ2-2; the DNA was not used to check the table's D call, TRBD1. TRBV1 is deemed a pseudogene. CDR3 length: 16 amino acids. CDR3 sequence reads: CTSSQDPPKNTGELFF. The CDR3 nucleotides are TGCACCAGCAGCCAAGATCCCCCAAAGAACACCGGGGAGCTGTTTTTT.

V gene TRBV7-9 combines with J gene TRBJ2-1; the D call may be TRBD1 or TRBD2 (6 bases each). The CDR3 is 12 residues long. The V gene's germline CDR1 is SEHNR and CDR2 FQNEAQ (reference sequence). Trimming removed 11 bases from V and 5 bases from J, with 13 bases in between. The DNA of the CDR3 is TGTGCCCCCACAAGGGGGGACAATGAGCAGTTCTTC. It codes for CAPTRGDNEQFF. The whole variable domain, filled in from reference TRBV7-9 and TRBJ2-1, reads DTGVSQNPRHKITKRGQNVTFRCDPISEHNRLYWYRQTLGQGPEFLTYFQNEAQLEKSRLLSDRFSAERPKGSFSTLEIQRTEQGDSAMYLCAPTRGDNEQFFGPGTRLTVL.

The DNA for the CDR3 is TGTGCCAGCAGCCCCAGGAATTCGATTTTGGCTTTCTTT. It translates to CASSPRNSILAFF. The rearrangement joins TRBV7-2 to TRBJ1-1; D is undetermined. Germline CDR1 and CDR2: SGHTA and FQGNSA. Trimming stripped 5 bases from V and 11 bases from J, with 18 bases between. The CDR3 is 13 residues long. Full variable domain (remainder filled in from reference TRBV7-2 and TRBJ1-1): GAGVSQSPSNKVTEKGKDVELRCDPISGHTALYWYRQSLGQGLEFLIYFQGNSAPDKSGLPSDRFSAERTGGSVSTLTIQRTQQEDSAVYLCASSPRNSILAFFGQGTRLTVV.

This chain links TRBV28 with TRBJ1-4; no clear D gene. Germline CDR1 reads MDHEN; CDR2 reads SYDVKM. The CDR3 sequence is 14 residues long. Between the trimmed V and J ends, which lost 0 bases and 8 bases, there was a span of 10 bases. CDR3 region: CASSLWGVEEKLFF. The CDR3 DNA reads as TGTGCCAGCAGTTTATGGGGAGTAGAGGAAAAACTGTTTTTT.

This sequence joins TRBV5-1 and TRBJ1-1; D gene ambiguous. The CDR3 spans 13 residues. Trimming cost V 6 bases and J 1 base, with 10 bases left between them. Per germline, CDR1 SGHRS and CDR2 YFSETQ. The CDR3 DNA reads TGCGCCAGCAACATTGATCCGAACACTGAAGCTTTCTTT. Translation: CASNIDPNTEAFF.

V usage is TRBV11-3 and J usage is TRBJ1-3; D is possibly TRBD1 (6 bases). In germline, CDR1 is SGHNT, CDR2 YENEEA. The CDR3 runs 15 residues. V dropped 5 bases and J dropped 3 bases, with 14 bases sitting between them. CDR3 sequence: CASSRWTADGNTIYF. In DNA form, the CDR3 reads TGTGCCAGCAGCAGATGGACAGCCGATGGAAACACCATATATTTT.

The chain is built from TRBV10-3 and TRBJ1-2; D is undetermined. Trimming took off 2 bases at V and 4 bases at J, with 11 bases between the two ends. Germline V gene lookup returns CDR1 ENHRY and CDR2 SYGVKD. The CDR3 extends over 14 amino acids. Written as DNA, the CDR3 is TGTGCCATCAGTGAGAAGGGATTTCCCTATGGCTACACCTTC. Encoded protein: CAISEKGFPYGYTF.

This clone came up once. The chain employs TRBV18 and TRBJ2-3; 10 bases map to TRBD2. This CDR3 is built from 16 residues. Per germline, CDR1 KGHSH and CDR2 LQKENI. V dropped 0 bases and J dropped 0; count of bases not matched to a gene: 0. The CDR3 spells CASSPPTSGSTDTQYF. For the CDR3, the DNA is TGTGCCAGCTCACCACCGACTAGCGGGAGCACAGATACGCAGTATTTT.

V usage is TRBV11-2 and J usage is TRBJ2-1, with 10 bases identical to TRBD2. The V gene end was trimmed by 5 bases and the J gene end by 7 bases; junction bases not matched to a gene: 11. This CDR3 is 16 amino acids long. CDR1 SGHAT and CDR2 FQNNGV come from the germline V gene. The CDR3 reads CASSARGTSVGNEQFF. DNA of the CDR3: TGTGCCAGCAGCGCCCGTGGGACTAGCGTCGGGAATGAGCAGTTCTTC.

This chain connects TRBV6-1 to TRBJ1-1; D unclear. Trimming stripped 8 bases from V and 1 base from J, with 14 bases between. The germline V gene encodes CDR1 MNHNS and CDR2 SASEGT. The CDR3 is 14 residues long. CDR3 amino acids: CASVQRPRNTEAFF. CDR3 DNA: TGTGCCAGCGTACAGCGGCCTCGGAACACTGAAGCTTTCTTT.

V and J are TRBV6-4 and TRBJ2-1, with 12 positions matching TRBD2. V lost 4 bases, J lost 5 bases, and 3 bases stayed unmatched. Germline CDR1 is MRHNA and CDR2 is SNTAGT. The CDR3 is 15 amino acids. The CDR3 DNA reads TGTGCCAGCAGTGCTAGGACTAGCGGGGACAATGAGCAGTTCTTC. As protein: CASSARTSGDNEQFF.

CDR3 amino acids: CASSRGETAYEQYF. DNA for the CDR3: TGTGCCAGTAGTAGGGGGGAGACAGCCTACGAGCAGTACTTC. The V gene is TRBV19, the J gene TRBJ2-7; D may be TRBD2 (6 bases). CDR3 length: 14 amino acids. Trimming took off 4 bases at V and 2 bases at J, with 12 bases between the two ends. Germline CDR1 is LNHDA and CDR2 is SQIVND (reference sequence).

The chain has TRBV19 and TRBJ1-2, with D uncertain. In germline, CDR1 is LNHDA, CDR2 SQIVND (reference sequence). CDR3 length equals 13 residues. The V end was cut by 8 bases, the J end by 4 bases, with 14 bases between. The CDR3 sequence: CASLYSQAYGYTF. The CDR3 DNA reads as TGTGCCAGTCTGTACAGCCAGGCCTATGGCTACACCTTC.

The chain uses TRBV11-2 and TRBJ1-2, with D tentatively TRBD1 (5 bases). V dropped 7 bases and J dropped 3 bases, with 12 bases sitting between them. The CDR3 has 13 amino acids. Germline values: CDR1 SGHAT, CDR2 FQNNGV. The CDR3: CASNSRVYYGYTF. CDR3 coding DNA: TGTGCCAGCAACTCCAGGGTTTACTATGGCTACACCTTC. Variable domain in full (rest from reference TRBV11-2 and TRBJ1-2): EAGVAQSPRYKIIEKRQSVAFWCNPISGHATLYWYQQILGQGPKLLIQFQNNGVVDDSQLPKDRFSAERLKGVDSTLKIQPAKLEDSAVYLCASNSRVYYGYTFGSGTRLTVV.

The genes are TRBV28 and TRBJ2-1, with 9 bases identical to TRBD2. Trimming removed 3 bases from V and 8 bases from J; junction bases left unmatched: 17. The germline V gene has CDR1 MDHEN and CDR2 SYDVKM. This CDR3 contains 18 residues. CDR3: CASSLLGGVHSGSDEQFF. CDR3 nucleotides: TGTGCCAGCAGTTTGTTGGGGGGGGTACATAGCGGGAGCGATGAGCAGTTCTTC. Full variable domain (remainder filled in from reference TRBV28 and TRBJ2-1): DVKVTQSSRYLVKRTGEKVFLECVQDMDHENMFWYRQDPGLGLRLIYFSYDVKMKEKGDIPEGYSVSREKKERFSLILESASTNQTSMYLCASSLLGGVHSGSDEQFFGPGTRLTVL.

V and J are TRBV4-1 and TRBJ2-1, with D possibly being TRBD1 (5 bases). CDR1 is MGHRA and CDR2 is YSYEKL in the germline V gene. The V end lost 1 base, the J end lost 7 bases, and 14 bases lay between the germline ends. This CDR3 spans 15 amino acids. The CDR3 DNA reads as TGCGCCAGCAGCCAAGGCCAAGGGCCAGGGAATGAGCAGTTCTTC. Its translation: CASSQGQGPGNEQFF.

The chain joins TRBV7-9 to TRBJ2-5; D unresolved. Germline V lookup: CDR1 SEHNR, CDR2 FQNEAQ (reference sequence). V lost 3 bases and J lost 0, with 8 bases in between. This CDR3 has 14 residues. The CDR3 loop reads CASSFGRHQETQYF. The CDR3 region has the DNA TGTGCCAGCAGCTTTGGAAGACACCAAGAGACCCAGTACTTC.

The rearrangement links TRBV7-2 to TRBJ2-2; tentative D call: TRBD2 (6 bases). V was pared by 5 bases and J by 6 bases, with 10 bases between. CDR1 SGHTA and CDR2 FQGNSA come from the germline V gene. The CDR3 has 13 residues. CDR3 region: CASSPVAAGELFF. The CDR3, as DNA: TGTGCCAGCAGCCCGGTAGCGGCCGGGGAGCTGTTTTTT. Based on the CDR3 plus reference TRBV7-2 and TRBJ2-2, the full variable domain is GAGVSQSPSNKVTEKGKDVELRCDPISGHTALYWYRQSLGQGLEFLIYFQGNSAPDKSGLPSDRFSAERTGGSVSTLTIQRTQQEDSAVYLCASSPVAAGELFFGEGSRLTVL.

In its sample, this clone was seen a few times. The J gene is TRBJ1-1, the V gene TRBV7-8; a weak D match, TRBD1 (6 bases). CDR3 length equals 13 residues. Trimming removed 4 bases from V and 11 bases from J, with 17 bases in between. Germline lookup yields CDR1 SGHVS and CDR2 FQNEAQ. CDR3 sequence reads: CASSWQQGAAAFF. CDR3 in DNA: TGTGCCAGCAGCTGGCAACAGGGCGCGGCGGCTTTCTTT.

In its sample, this clone was seen once. This sequence joins TRBV6-5 and TRBJ2-7, with D perhaps matching TRBD1 (6 bases). Trimming took off 6 bases at V and 3 bases at J, with 18 bases between the two ends. Germline CDR1 is MNHEY and CDR2 is SVGAGI. This CDR3 comprises 15 residues. The DNA of the CDR3 is TGTGCCAGCAGATACGCCGGGGCAGGGGACTACGAGCAGTACTTC. The encoded protein is CASRYAGAGDYEQYF.

V is TRBV5-4 and J is TRBJ1-2; D not certain. Germline CDR1 reads SGHNT; CDR2 reads YYREEE (reference sequence). This CDR3 contains 15 residues. Trimming shortened V by 3 bases and J by 8 bases, and 20 bases separated the two germline ends. The DNA for the CDR3 is TGTGCCAGCAGCTCCTACCAACAGCTGACTAACGGCTACACCTTC. This gives the protein CASSSYQQLTNGYTF. Drawing the rest from reference TRBV5-4 and TRBJ1-2, the complete variable domain is ETGVTQSPTHLIKTRGQQVTLRCSSQSGHNTVSWYQQALGQGPQFIFQYYREEENGRGNFPPRFSGLQFPNYSSELNVNALELDDSALYLCASSSYQQLTNGYTFGSGTRLTVV.

In nucleotides, the CDR3 is TGTGCCAGTGCCCGGGAGGCCCCTGGCTACGAGCAGTACTTC. It codes for CASAREAPGYEQYF. V usage is TRBV19 and J usage is TRBJ2-7; 7 bases are a match to TRBD2. The ends lost 8 bases at V and 3 bases at J; junction bases unmatched: 10. Germline CDR1 LNHDA, CDR2 SQIVND (reference sequence). There are 14 residues in the CDR3.

As to this clone: The sample carries other DNA sequences with the same CDR3. CDR3 DNA sequence: TGTGCCAGCAGCTTAGCCTACAATGAGCAGTTCTTC. Encoded protein: CASSLAYNEQFF. The chain uses TRBV11-3 and TRBJ2-1; D remains unclear. The CDR3 covers 12 residues. Germline loops: CDR1 SGHNT, CDR2 YENEEA. Trimming stripped 1 base from V and 2 bases from J, with 0 bases between.

This chain uses TRBV9 with TRBJ2-1; 7 bases agree with TRBD2. This CDR3 is 16 amino acids long. Germline V CDR1 and CDR2: SGDLS, YYNGEE. V gave up 0 bases and J gave up 0 bases; unmatched junction bases: 3. CDR3 nucleotide sequence: TGTGCCAGCAGCGTAGAAGCGGGGAGCTCCTACAATGAGCAGTTCTTC. Encoded protein: CASSVEAGSSYNEQFF.

This rearrangement joins TRBV6-5 to TRBJ2-6, with D hard to call. Trimming stripped 5 bases from V and 1 base from J, with 9 bases between. CDR1 MNHEY and CDR2 SVGAGI come from the germline V gene. The CDR3 covers 15 residues. CDR3 nucleotides: TGTGCCAGCAGTGCAAGCGTTTCTGGGGCCAACGTCCTGACTTTC. This sequence encodes CASSASVSGANVLTF.

This rearrangement joins TRBV28 to TRBJ2-7; 9 nucleotides line up with TRBD1. V lost 8 bases to trimming and J lost 3 bases; unmatched junction nucleotides: 5. Germline V gene data show CDR1 as MDHEN and CDR2 as SYDVKM. The CDR3 sequence is 13 residues long. The CDR3 loop is CASGDRVGYEQYF. The CDR3 coding sequence is TGTGCCAGCGGGGACAGGGTTGGCTACGAGCAGTACTTC.

The V call is TRBV5-1, the J call TRBJ2-7, with D maybe TRBD2 (7 bases). The CDR3 runs to 16 residues. The germline CDR1 and CDR2 sequences are SGHRS and YFSETQ. V was cut by 4 bases and J by 3 bases, with 20 bases left in between. CDR3 protein: CASSLPLGGEVYEQYF. The CDR3 region has the DNA TGCGCCAGCAGCCTCCCGCTAGGGGGGGAGGTCTACGAGCAGTACTTC.

V is TRBV4-1 and J is TRBJ1-2, with TRBD1 as a possible D gene (5 bases). V lost 0 bases to trimming and J lost 2 bases, with 10 bases between them. This CDR3 is built from 15 residues. CDR1 MGHRA and CDR2 YSYEKL come from the germline V gene. The CDR3 DNA reads TGCGCCAGCAGCCAAGAGACAGACCTCAACTATGGCTACACCTTC. This encodes CASSQETDLNYGYTF.

J is TRBJ2-7 and V is TRBV7-2, with D tentatively TRBD1 (6 bases). The V and J ends lost 3 bases and 7 bases respectively, with 13 bases between them. Germline CDR1 and CDR2: SGHTA and FQGNSA. The CDR3 loop spans 13 amino acids. CDR3 nucleotide sequence: TGTGCCAGCAGCTTGGGACAATCGTTGGAGCAGTACTTC. Its translation is CASSLGQSLEQYF.

This chain connects TRBV5-6 to TRBJ2-7, with D maybe TRBD1 (6 bases). Germline values: CDR1 SGHDT, CDR2 YYEEEE. The CDR3 runs to 14 residues. The V end lost 2 bases, the J end lost 4 bases, and 13 bases lay between the germline ends. The CDR3 bases are TGTGCCAGCAGCTTTGAGGGTGGGACATACGAGCAGTACTTC. Translating it yields CASSFEGGTYEQYF.

The chain couples TRBV30 to TRBJ1-5; D ambiguous. The CDR3 runs to 14 residues. Per germline, CDR1 GTSNPN and CDR2 SVGIG (reference sequence). V was pared by 0 bases and J by 8 bases, with 14 bases between. The CDR3 DNA is TGTGCCTGGAGTGTAGGAGGTTCAGGTGAGCCCCAGCATTTT. This codes for CAWSVGGSGEPQHF.

The chain couples TRBV9 to TRBJ1-2, with unresolved D. The V gene's germline CDR1 is SGDLS and CDR2 YYNGEE. Trimming stripped 0 bases from V and 3 bases from J, with 12 bases between. The CDR3 runs 15 residues. Written as DNA, the CDR3 is TGTGCCAGCAGCGTAGGCAGCCTTCTCTACTATGGCTACACCTTC. It yields the protein CASSVGSLLYYGYTF.